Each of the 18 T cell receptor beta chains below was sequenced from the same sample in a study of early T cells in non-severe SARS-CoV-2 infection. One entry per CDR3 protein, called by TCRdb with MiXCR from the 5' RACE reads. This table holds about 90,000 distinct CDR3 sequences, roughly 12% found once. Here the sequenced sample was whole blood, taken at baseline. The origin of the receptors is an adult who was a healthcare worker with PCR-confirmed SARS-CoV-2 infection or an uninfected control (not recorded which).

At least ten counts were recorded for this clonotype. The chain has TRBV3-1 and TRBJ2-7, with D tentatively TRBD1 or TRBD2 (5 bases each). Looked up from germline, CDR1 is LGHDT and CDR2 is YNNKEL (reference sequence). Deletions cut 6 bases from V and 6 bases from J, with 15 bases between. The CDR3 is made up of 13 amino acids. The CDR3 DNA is TGTGCCAGCAGGACTACAGGTCTTGGCGAGCAGTACTTC. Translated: CASRTTGLGEQYF.

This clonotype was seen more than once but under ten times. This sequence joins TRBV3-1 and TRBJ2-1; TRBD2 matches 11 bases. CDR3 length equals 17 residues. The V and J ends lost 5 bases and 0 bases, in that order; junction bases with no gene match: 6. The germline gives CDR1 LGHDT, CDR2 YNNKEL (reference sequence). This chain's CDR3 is CASSSPGTSGSYNEQFF. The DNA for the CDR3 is TGTGCCAGCAGCTCCCCCGGGACTAGCGGCTCCTACAATGAGCAGTTCTTC.

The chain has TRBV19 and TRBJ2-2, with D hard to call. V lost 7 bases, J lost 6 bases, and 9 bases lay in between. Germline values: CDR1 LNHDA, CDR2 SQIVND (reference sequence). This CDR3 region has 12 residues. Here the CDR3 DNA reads TGTGCCAGTACACGATCCCCCGGGGAGCTGTTTTTT. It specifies CASTRSPGELFF.

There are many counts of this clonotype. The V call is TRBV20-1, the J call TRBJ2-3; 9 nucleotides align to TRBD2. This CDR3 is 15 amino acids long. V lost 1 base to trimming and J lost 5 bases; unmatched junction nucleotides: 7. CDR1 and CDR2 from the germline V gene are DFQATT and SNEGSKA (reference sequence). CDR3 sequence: CSARGGGGARDTQYF. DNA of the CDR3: TGCAGTGCTAGAGGCGGCGGGGGGGCCAGAGATACGCAGTATTTT.

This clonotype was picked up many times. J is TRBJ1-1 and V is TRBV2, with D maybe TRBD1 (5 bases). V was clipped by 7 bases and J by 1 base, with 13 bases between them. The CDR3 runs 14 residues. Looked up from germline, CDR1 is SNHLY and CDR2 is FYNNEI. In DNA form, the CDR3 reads TGTGCCAGCATCCGGGGCATCTCGAACACTGAAGCTTTCTTT. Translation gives CASIRGISNTEAFF.

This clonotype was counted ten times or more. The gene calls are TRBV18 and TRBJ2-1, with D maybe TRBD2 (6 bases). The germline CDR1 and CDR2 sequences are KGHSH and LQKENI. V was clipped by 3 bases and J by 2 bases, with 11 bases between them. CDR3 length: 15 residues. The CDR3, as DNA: TGTGCCAGCTCACCGTCTAGCGTCCCCTACAATGAGCAGTTCTTC. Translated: CASSPSSVPYNEQFF.

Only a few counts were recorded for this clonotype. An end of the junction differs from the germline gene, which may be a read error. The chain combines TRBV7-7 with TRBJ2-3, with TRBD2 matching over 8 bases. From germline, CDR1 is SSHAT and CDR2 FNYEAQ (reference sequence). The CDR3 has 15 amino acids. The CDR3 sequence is CASSSGTSVTDTQYF. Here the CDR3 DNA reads TGTGCTAGCAGCTCCGGGACTAGTGTCACAGATACGCAGTATTTT.

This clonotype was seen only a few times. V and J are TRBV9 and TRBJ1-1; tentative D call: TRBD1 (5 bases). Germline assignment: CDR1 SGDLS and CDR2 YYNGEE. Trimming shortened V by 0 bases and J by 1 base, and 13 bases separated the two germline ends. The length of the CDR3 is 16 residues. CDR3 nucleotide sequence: TGTGCCAGCAGCGTAGCTCCGGGGCTGAAGAACACTGAAGCTTTCTTT. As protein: CASSVAPGLKNTEAFF.

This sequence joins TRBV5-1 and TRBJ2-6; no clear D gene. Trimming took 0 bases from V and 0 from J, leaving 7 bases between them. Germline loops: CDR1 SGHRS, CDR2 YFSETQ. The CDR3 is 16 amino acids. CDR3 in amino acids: CASSLVLNSGANVLTF. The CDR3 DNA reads TGCGCCAGCAGCTTGGTTCTTAACTCTGGGGCCAACGTCCTGACTTTC.

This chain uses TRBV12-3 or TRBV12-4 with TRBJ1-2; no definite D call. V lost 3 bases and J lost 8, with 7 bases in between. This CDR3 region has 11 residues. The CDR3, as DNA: TGTGCCAGCAGTTTTTCTAGGGGCTACACCTTC. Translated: CASSFSRGYTF.

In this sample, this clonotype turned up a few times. The CDR3 DNA is TGCAGTGCTAGGAGGCCCAGGGGTTCAGTTAGTGAGCAGTTCTTC. As protein: CSARRPRGSVSEQFF. The V call is TRBV20-1, the J call TRBJ2-1; TRBD1 is a possible D gene (6 bases). V dropped 3 bases and J dropped 9 bases, with 21 bases sitting between them. The CDR3 sequence is 15 residues long. Germline CDR1 is DFQATT and CDR2 is SNEGSKA (reference sequence).

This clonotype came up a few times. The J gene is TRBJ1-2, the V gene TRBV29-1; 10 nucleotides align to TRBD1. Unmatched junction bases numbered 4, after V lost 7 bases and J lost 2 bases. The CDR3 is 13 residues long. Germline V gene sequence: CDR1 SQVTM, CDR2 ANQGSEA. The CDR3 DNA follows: TGCAGCGACGGGACAGGGGACAACTATGGCTACACCTTC. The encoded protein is CSDGTGDNYGYTF.

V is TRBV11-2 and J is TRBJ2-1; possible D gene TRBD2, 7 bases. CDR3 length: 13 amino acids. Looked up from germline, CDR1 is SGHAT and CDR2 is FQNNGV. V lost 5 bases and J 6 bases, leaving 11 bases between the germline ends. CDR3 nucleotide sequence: TGTGCCAGCAGCCCGGCGGGGGCCAATGAGCAGTTCTTC. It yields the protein CASSPAGANEQFF.

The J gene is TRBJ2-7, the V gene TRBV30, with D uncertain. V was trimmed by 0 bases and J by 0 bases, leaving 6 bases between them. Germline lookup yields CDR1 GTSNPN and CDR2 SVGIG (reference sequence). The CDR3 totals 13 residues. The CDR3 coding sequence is TGTGCCTGGAGTGTTGGAGACTCCTACGAGCAGTACTTC. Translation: CAWSVGDSYEQYF.

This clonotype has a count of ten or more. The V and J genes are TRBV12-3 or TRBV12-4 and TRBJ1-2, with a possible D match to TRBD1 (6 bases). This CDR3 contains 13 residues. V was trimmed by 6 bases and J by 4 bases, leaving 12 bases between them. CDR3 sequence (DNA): TGTGCCAGCAGCCATGGGGGGCCCTATGGCTACACCTTC. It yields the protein CASSHGGPYGYTF.

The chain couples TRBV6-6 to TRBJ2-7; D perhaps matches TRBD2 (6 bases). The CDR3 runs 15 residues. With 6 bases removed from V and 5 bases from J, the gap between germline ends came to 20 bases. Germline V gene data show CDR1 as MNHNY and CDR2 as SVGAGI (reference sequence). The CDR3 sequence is CASSLPGSGSHEQYF. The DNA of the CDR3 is TGTGCCAGCAGCCTACCAGGGTCCGGGAGCCACGAGCAGTACTTC.

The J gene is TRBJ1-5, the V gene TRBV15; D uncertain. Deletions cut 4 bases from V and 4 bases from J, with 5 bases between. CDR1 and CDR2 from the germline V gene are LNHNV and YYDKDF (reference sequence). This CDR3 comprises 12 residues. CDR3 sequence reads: CATSKGNQPQHF. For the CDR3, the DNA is TGTGCCACCAGCAAGGGAAATCAGCCCCAGCATTTT.

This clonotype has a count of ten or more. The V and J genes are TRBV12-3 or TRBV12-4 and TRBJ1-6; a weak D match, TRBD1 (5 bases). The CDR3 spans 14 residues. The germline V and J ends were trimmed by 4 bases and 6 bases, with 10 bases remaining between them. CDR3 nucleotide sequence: TGTGCCAGCAGTTCGGGACCGTTTAATTCACCCCTCCACTTT. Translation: CASSSGPFNSPLHF.